This section outlines one T cell receptor (beta chain) sequence together with its context. The data belong to a study of T cells after posttransplantation cyclophosphamide. The CDR3 has 15 amino acids. Trimming cost V 6 bases and J 9 bases; bases outside gene matches: 12. The germline V gene encodes CDR1 MNHEY and CDR2 SVGAGI. Assay used: immunoSEQ multiplex PCR; TCRdb lists only in-frame clones, some missing. The sample is made up of around 35,000 clones, none counted only once. V gene TRBV6-5 combines with J gene TRBJ2-3, with TRBD1 matching over 10 bases. The sequencing sample was made of PBMCs. The source of this sequence is a woman aged 50 to 60 in good health and a related stem cell transplant donor. The CDR3 coding sequence is TGTGCCAGCAGCCCGACAGGGGGCATGGCCAAGACGCAGTATTTT. This encodes CASSPTGGMAKTQYF.